This TCR beta chain is drawn from a study of T cell clones after liver transplantation. Whole-study context: Post-transplant blood was tracked for graft-donor-reactive T cell clones identified in a pre-transplant mixed lymphocyte reaction. Graft-donor-reactive sequences were compared with third-party-reactive TCRbeta sequences from pre-transplant mixed lymphocyte reactions. General study results and limits: Migration into the graft, not deletion, may explain lost graft donor-reactive T cells.

This clone has a single count. The antigen is not known. Unstimulated PBMCs were sorted into CD3+CD4+ and CD3+CD8+ populations. TCRdb's table, derived via immunoSEQ multiplex PCR, lists solely in-frame clones and lacks some. This sample has 77,000 or so clones; about four fifths occur once, and the top ten carry approximately 0.77%. The CDR3 is made up of 15 amino acids. Germline values: CDR1 MDHEN, CDR2 SYDVKM. V was pared by 7 bases and J by 6 bases, with 14 bases of the junction left unmatched. Sequenced here: CD4+ T cells from blood, sampled 12 months after liver transplant. This receptor was obtained from a human patient who received a liver transplant. Some T cells may be supplied by the graft donor. The V gene is TRBV28, the J gene TRBJ2-5, with TRBD1 identical over 7 bases. The CDR3 DNA reads TGTGCCAGCATTCACCGGCACAGGGGTCTTCAGACCCAGTACTTC. It yields the protein CASIHRHRGLQTQYF.